This TCR beta chain is from a study of T cells in Graves' hyperthyroidism and ophthalmopathy (dated by TCRdb to about 2019). As for the study more broadly: Peripheral blood samples were taken at initial diagnosis, before any treatment was given. The study also compared thyroid tissue and blood T-cell repertoires from five or six Graves' hyperthyroidism patients. Whether ophthalmopathy could be predicted prospectively was tested in an independent validation cohort made up of 18 to 20 hyperthyroidism patients plus 17 patients who later progressed to ophthalmopathy. According to the paper, TCR Vbeta CDR3 sequencing was carried out on 135 peripheral blood samples, which came from under 50 ophthalmopathy, approximately 72 hyperthyroidism and about 17 progressor patients. The roughly 90 discovery patients were divided at random into training and test sets in a 7:3 ratio. Once sampling was done, hyperthyroidism patients were given methimazole at a starting dose of 30 mg daily, whereas ophthalmopathy patients were given high-dose intravenous methylprednisolone. To identify TCR V-J signatures that set the groups apart, the researchers used a discovery cohort of 90 to 100 patients, made up of 40 to 45 with Graves' ophthalmopathy and 57 with stable Graves' hyperthyroidism. Study-wide findings and limitations: In validation, the model predicted progression to ophthalmopathy with about 71% sensitivity and roughly 75% specificity, a median of 6.5 months before onset. Sample size was not statistically predetermined, and investigators were not blinded to group allocation. In cross-validation, a model built on a 13 V-J signature told ophthalmopathy apart from stable hyperthyroidism with 85% to 90% sensitivity and roughly 82% specificity, and in testing the same model reached 80%/75%. Most expanded thyroid clonotypes (frequency above 0.001) were also detected in blood, suggesting blood repertoires may reflect thyroid immune responses.

As encoded in the germline V gene, CDR1 is SQVTM while CDR2 is ANQGSEA. V is clipped by 4 bases and J by 4 bases, and the sequence between their germline boundaries is 5 bases long. The CDR3 measures 10 amino acids from cysteine to phenylalanine. Only the CDR3 DNA stays, 30 bases, in frame from base 1. This clonotype came up many times. What antigen it recognizes has not been identified. Base-call qualities are not available, and no considerably larger clone is one nucleotide away. Stable Graves' hyperthyroidism was defined as the absence of progression to ophthalmopathy over 18 months of follow-up. Hyperthyroidism patients were newly diagnosed, had a disease duration of under 2 months, and were aged 18 to 65 years. Patients with uncontrolled infections, other autoimmune diseases, pregnancy or lactation were excluded. Diagnoses relied on clinical symptoms, serum thyroxine and TRAb, thyroid ultrasound and orbital computed tomography. Ficoll-Paque density gradient centrifugation was used to isolate PBMCs from approximately 10 ml of fresh peripheral blood. Total RNA was extracted with Trizol reagent, and quality was checked on an Agilent 2100 Bioanalyzer.

Amplification of TCR beta CDR3 regions was carried out from RNA transcripts. The TCR CDR3 was subjected to a first round of RT-PCR using the HTBI primer set and the Qiagen OneStep RT-PCR kit. Libraries were constructed in a second round of multiplex PCR, after which size selection and purification were performed. Libraries were sequenced paired-end with 100 bp reads on an Illumina HiSeq2000. As for the authors' bioinformatics: SOAPnuke was used to process the raw data, removing reads that contained adapters or uncalled bases, had a mean Phred below 15, or lacked an exact match to the constant primer or identifier. High-quality paired reads were merged with COPE v1.2.5, and unique nucleotide sequences were defined as clonotypes. Clonotypes were aligned to IMGT TRBV, TRBD and TRBJ reference segments using MiTCR v1.1. Analysis was restricted to V-J combinations with a frequency above 0.0001, which covered roughly 99% of repertoires. A TCS score was defined as the ratio between F50 (clonal expansion) and ExV (chaos), using BLOSUM62-based TCRdist between CDR3 peptides within each V-J. Welch's t-statistics and random forest reduced fewer than 600 V-J features to roughly 13, which were used in a naive Bayes classifier (R e1071). The similarity between thyroid and blood repertoires was quantified using the Morisita-Horn index. TCRdb ran its own pipeline on the public reads, namely fastp trimming at Q25 and MiXCR clone calling, and kept in-frame beta chains. CDR3 protein sequences are deduplicated, and each keeps its most common genes and DNA. TCRdb's processing, not the authors', yielded these V and J calls. This sample has about 840,000 distinct CDR3 sequences in its table, and around 39% of those were observed once. The ten largest clonotypes hold 8.9% of the sample.

The sample was blood. This TCR derives from a man between 18 and 29 years old with Graves' hyperthyroidism. Recombination connected TRBV29-1 to TRBJ2-7, with the D gene call left open. The CDR3 is CSVVHYEQYF. Here is the DNA: TGCAGCGTTGTGCATTACGAGCAGTACTTC.